The present T cell receptor (beta chain) was sequenced within a study of blood T cells in healthy people across ages (dated by TCRdb to the mid-2010s). A note on the overall study: In model experiments, template switching captured roughly one uniquely barcoded TCR beta cDNA molecule for every two T cells. To avoid experimental bias, donors of different ages were distributed randomly across sequencing lanes. The donors were split into four age groups: young (average around 17 years), middle-aged (about 40), aged (around 67) and long-lived (under 90). The study analyzed two additional independent replicas of 1 million unique cDNA reads from the same blood draw for two donors, one aged 18 to 30 and one aged 80 or older. Using deep sequencing normalized with unique cDNA molecular identifiers, the study measured how TCR beta repertoire diversity changes with age. On the study overall, not on this receptor specifically: Compared with the aged group, the long-lived group had more naive CD4+ T cells, fewer expanded clones and increased TCR diversity, suggesting age selection. Because donor CMV infection status was unknown, age-related changes in expanded clonotypes were potentially confounded. Observed TCR beta diversity per million T cells fell roughly linearly with age, and a significant reduction was already apparent by age approximately 41. Total diversity estimates from one million sequenced T cells were considered lower bounds and underestimates. Bulk unsorted PBMC profiling prevented conclusive comparison of naive and antigen-experienced compartments. The percentage of naive T cells measured by flow cytometry correlated strongly with observed TCR beta diversity.

As for this clonotype: The specificity of this receptor is unknown. Possible read error: a much larger clone is one base away. Since no conserved phenylalanine or tryptophan closes the CDR3, a read error is the likely cause.

The library was made by 5' RACE. Sequencing was performed on an Illumina HiSeq 2500. A second PCR of about 7 to 12 cycles was run with a J-beta primer mix and a sample-barcoded 5' primer. A unique molecular identifier was introduced onto each TCR beta cDNA molecule by a template-switch 5' adaptor carrying 12 random nucleotides. At least 2.5 million CDR3-containing paired-end reads were obtained from each sample. First-strand cDNA synthesis was performed from all RNA using the Mint cDNA synthesis kit, with priming by a TRBC-specific oligonucleotide. Following uracil-DNA glycosylase treatment, all cDNA underwent a first 18-cycle PCR with the universal primers M1SS and BC2_uni_R. For the original study's pipeline: Normalization of each sample was performed by random selection of 1 million high-quality reads, each carrying a distinct molecular identifier. Instead of being binned into consensus sequences, reads with shared molecular identifiers were discarded. CDR3 identification, clonotype clustering and error correction used MiTCR with a Q25 quality threshold and the strictest error-elimination algorithm. A nonparametric unseen species model with Euler transformation was used to estimate lower-bound total TCR beta diversity. In TCRdb, the public reads were trimmed at Q25 with fastp and aligned with MiXCR, with productive beta chains retained. Each record represents a unique CDR3 protein, reported with the most common genes and DNA among its rows. Clone size and V and J calls follow TCRdb, not the original study. Recorded for this sample are almost 300,000 distinct CDR3 sequences; roughly 26% of them occurred a single time. Approximately 28% of the sample belongs to the ten largest clones.

Taken from the germline V gene (reference sequence), the CDR1 and CDR2 loops are DFQATT and SNEGSKA. The CDR3 totals 13 residues, both ends included. Of the read, only the CDR3 DNA is kept; its 39 bases are in frame from base 1. The germline V and J ends show losses of 6 bases and 9 bases respectively, and no gene match explains 7 bases of the junction. The 39 donors, aged 6 to 90 years, were systemically healthy Caucasian individuals from Russia. Each donor gave around 9.5 milliliters of peripheral blood, collected into EDTA-treated Vacutainer tubes. Ficoll-Paque density-gradient centrifugation was used to isolate PBMCs, with at least 6 million obtained per sample. Trizol reagent was used to extract total RNA from PBMCs, with at least 5.5 micrograms per sample. For every donor, flow cytometry on a PBMC aliquot measured the percentage of naive CD45RAhigh/CD27high T cells.

The sequencing input was blood. This receptor was obtained from a woman aged 70-85 years in good health. This chain is built from TRBV20-1 and TRBJ1-6; 8 bases in the junction line up with TRBD1. The CDR3 in this case is CSATQGGSSPLHS. DNA sequence: TGCAGTGCCACACAGGGGGGGAGTTCACCCCTCCACTCT.